This TCR beta chain was profiled in a study of T-cell memory formation after mild COVID-19. About the research overall: The study found TCR clusters largely donor specific.

In this sample, this clonotype turned up a few times. Its antigen remains unidentified. Points from the study as a whole: Pre-infection memory carried some responding clones, suggesting that cross-reactive memory joined.

From 5'RACE with constant-segment primers came TCR alpha and TCR beta cDNA libraries that carried sample barcodes and UMIs. Via MiXCR, TCRdb re-called the 5' RACE reads, giving one row per CDR3 protein. This sample has 350,000 to 400,000 distinct CDR3 sequences; around 15% occur once, and the top ten carry approximately 20%. The CDR3 sequence is 13 residues long. Germline CDR1 and CDR2: KGHSH and LQKENI. Trimming took 3 bases from V and 4 from J; bases not matched to a gene: 3. The chain is built from TRBV18 and TRBJ2-7; 7 positions match TRBD1. This TCR was recovered from a young man who had mild COVID-19 (a few samples of this study predate the infection). Cell type and time point are not known. Sequenced: PBMCs or a T cell subset sorted from them (not recorded which). The CDR3 DNA follows: TGTGCCAGCTCACCCGGCAGGGGGTACGAGCAGTACTTC. Translation gives CASSPGRGYEQYF. Full variable domain (rest looked up from reference TRBV18 and TRBJ2-7): NAGVMQNPRHLVRRRGQEARLRCSPMKGHSHVYWYRQLPEEGLKFMVYLQKENIIDESGMPKERFSAEFPKEGPSILRIQQVVRGDSAAYFCASSPGRGYEQYFGPGTRLTVT.